The rows below give T cell receptor beta chains drawn from one sample of a study of immune evolution from preneoplasia to lung adenocarcinoma. The data were produced by immunoSEQ multiplex PCR, yet TCRdb's version contains in-frame clones alone and is incomplete. The repertoire holds 20,000 to 25,000 clones, with over 70% as singletons. Sequencing was done on a sample of FFPE invasive lung adenocarcinoma tissue. The receptor set was obtained from a person in their 60s with lung adenocarcinoma. The CDR3 runs from the conserved cysteine through the conserved F or W. Fields, in order: V gene, J gene, D gene, clone size, CDR3 protein, CDR3 DNA. A D gene is named only where the DNA matches it firmly. Expanded clones are given a class, and other clones once, few, many or no size at all.

>TRBV19|TRBJ2-1|.|.
CASSMTLVYNEQFF
TGTGCCAGTAGTATGACACTAGTTTACAATGAGCAGTTCTTC
>TRBV2|TRBJ1-1|.|few
CASMMNTEAFF
TGTGCCAGCATGATGAACACTGAAGCTTTCTTT
>TRBV6-5|TRBJ2-7|.|.
CASQGRLGKQYF
TGTGCCAGCCAAGGGCGACTTGGGAAGCAGTACTTC
>TRBV18|TRBJ2-7|TRBD2|few
CASSLRPTSGTYEQYF
TGTGCCAGCTCACTCCGACCGACTAGCGGGACCTACGAGCAGTACTTC
>TRBV18|TRBJ2-5|.|.
CASSPVAGETQYF
TGTGCCAGCTCACCAGTAGCTGGGGAGACCCAGTACTTC
>TRBV14|TRBJ2-2|.|.
CASSRTHTGELFF
TGTGCCAGCAGCCGGACACACACCGGGGAGCTGTTTTTT
>TRBV29-1|TRBJ2-7|.|.
CSVEEGTVNEQYF
TGCAGCGTTGAGGAGGGGACGGTCAACGAGCAGTACTTC
>TRBV4-2|TRBJ2-1|.|once
CASRSGQTGEQFF
TGTGCCAGCAGATCCGGGCAGACAGGTGAGCAGTTCTTC
>TRBV5-1|TRBJ1-6|.|.
CASSLVSENSPLHF
TGCGCCAGCAGCTTGGTGTCAGAAAATTCACCCCTCCACTTT
>TRBV7-6|TRBJ2-7|.|.
CASSFSGSYEQYF
TGTGCCAGCAGCTTTAGCGGCTCCTACGAGCAGTACTTC
>TRBV7-3|TRBJ2-1|.|few
CASSPPQARGIHNEQFF
TGTGCCAGCAGCCCTCCGCAGGCCCGGGGAATCCACAATGAGCAGTTCTTC
>TRBV6-5|TRBJ2-7|TRBD1|.
CASSSLRDRGQNEQYF
TGTGCCAGCAGTTCCCTACGGGACAGGGGGCAAAACGAGCAGTACTTC
>TRBV4-1|TRBJ2-6|.|medium-sized
CASSQPPLRQASSGANVLTF
TGCGCCAGCAGCCAACCCCCTTTACGCCAAGCCAGTTCTGGGGCCAACGTCCTGACTTTC
>TRBV30|TRBJ2-7|.|.
CACGENNYEQYF
TGTGCCTGTGGGGAGAATAACTACGAGCAGTACTTC
>TRBV2|TRBJ2-2|TRBD1|.
CASSETGGYTGELFF
TGTGCCAGCAGTGAAACAGGGGGTTATACCGGGGAGCTGTTTTTT
>TRBV2|TRBJ2-1|TRBD2|.
CASKLNSGRGNNEQFF
TGTGCCAGCAAACTAAACTCAGGGAGGGGAAACAATGAGCAGTTCTTC
>TRBV15|TRBJ1-2|TRBD1|.
CATSHRQGARYGYTF
TGTGCCACCAGCCATCGACAGGGGGCTCGTTACGGCTACACCTTC
>TRBV7-2|TRBJ2-5|.|.
CASSFYREETQYF
TGTGCCAGCAGCTTCTACAGGGAGGAGACCCAGTACTTC
>TRBV6-6|TRBJ1-1|TRBD1|.
CASSYGTGNTEAFF
TGTGCCAGCAGTTACGGGACAGGGAACACTGAAGCTTTCTTT
>TRBV30|TRBJ2-5|.|.
CAWSYRRETQYF
TGTGCCTGGAGTTATAGGAGGGAGACCCAGTACTTC
>TRBV11-2|TRBJ1-1|.|few
CASSLGGRLGAFF
TGTGCCAGCAGCCTAGGAGGACGCCTTGGGGCTTTCTTT
>TRBV7-2|TRBJ1-2|TRBD1|.
CASSTSGQAQGYTF
TGTGCCAGCAGCACATCGGGACAGGCCCAAGGCTACACCTTC
>TRBV4-1|TRBJ2-3|.|.
CASSQDSGRGTQYF
TGCGCCAGCAGCCAAGATAGCGGCCGGGGGACGCAGTATTTT
>TRBV7-2|TRBJ2-7|.|.
CASSFGERYEQYF
TGTGCCAGCAGCTTTGGGGAGAGATACGAGCAGTACTTC
>TRBV19|TRBJ2-7|.|.
CASSIKRDPTYEQYF
TGTGCCAGTAGTATTAAGAGGGACCCCACCTACGAGCAGTACTTC
>TRBV19|TRBJ2-2|.|.
CASSMGSGELFF
TGTGCCAGTAGTATGGGGAGCGGGGAGCTGTTTTTT
>TRBV5-4|TRBJ2-5|.|.
CASSSRQRGGETQYF
TGTGCCAGCAGCTCCCGACAGAGGGGAGGAGAGACCCAGTACTTC
>TRBV4-2|TRBJ1-2|.|few
CASSQGLLYGYTF
TGTGCCAGCAGCCAAGGACTCCTCTATGGCTACACCTTC
>TRBV27|TRBJ2-7|TRBD1|few
CASSSQGGIRDRGEQYF
TGTGCCAGCAGTTCTCAGGGGGGCATCCGGGACAGGGGCGAGCAGTACTTC
>TRBV30|TRBJ2-1|.|.
CAWRGQYNEQFF
TGTGCCTGGAGAGGACAGTACAATGAGCAGTTCTTC
>TRBV23-1|TRBJ1-5|.|.
CASSLRYNVGTLLLQPQHF
TGCGCCAGCAGTCTTAGGTACAATGTGGGTACTTTATTGCTTCAGCCCCAGCATTTT
>TRBV7-3|TRBJ2-3|.|.
CASSLQGGTDTQYF
TGTGCCAGCAGCCTCCAGGGCGGAACAGATACGCAGTATTTT
>TRBV30|TRBJ1-5|TRBD1|once
CAWMPQGSGQPQHF
TGTGCCTGGATGCCACAGGGGTCAGGCCAGCCCCAGCATTTT
>TRBV19|TRBJ2-3|TRBD2|once
CASMVAGGSGNTQYF
TGTGCCAGTATGGTGGCGGGAGGGTCGGGTAATACGCAGTATTTT
>TRBV10-3|TRBJ2-1|.|.
CAISDQGRSTYNEQFF
TGTGCCATCAGTGACCAAGGGAGAAGCACCTACAATGAGCAGTTCTTC
>TRBV2|TRBJ2-1|TRBD1|few
CASRVQGAGEQFF
TGTGCCAGCAGGGTACAGGGGGCAGGAGAGCAGTTCTTC